The clone carrying this TCR beta chain is medium-sized. The data were taken from a study of blood T cell repertoires in COVID-19. The wider study: The United States, Italy and Spain provided the acute and convalescent COVID-19 samples.

Trimming shortened V by 4 bases and J by 4 bases, and 13 bases separated the two germline ends. CDR3 size: 14 residues. CDR1 and CDR2 from the germline V gene are SGHTA and FQGTGA. In the study's own analysis: Amplification with reference gene primers provided the estimates of nucleated cell counts. Here immunoSEQ multiplex PCR was the method, and the copy in TCRdb shows in-frame clones only, minus some. V, J and clone size are taken as reported in that table, and D and trimming were inferred from the DNA itself. The table has 25,000 to 35,000 clones, over 75% seen once. The TCR sequence derives from an elderly man with active COVID-19. Input material: peripheral blood. This sequence joins TRBV7-3 and TRBJ1-1; D is possibly TRBD1 (6 bases). The CDR3 protein is CASSSAGVGTEAFF. CDR3 coding DNA: TGTGCCAGCAGCTCCGCAGGGGTGGGCACTGAAGCTTTCTTT.